The 2 T cell receptor beta chains below come from one sample, sequenced in a study of T-cell reconstitution after alpha-beta-depleted transplantation in children. A library of TCRbeta sequences, prepared with unique molecular identifiers, was generated. MiXCR was run by TCRdb on the PCR reads, yielding one entry per CDR3 protein. Of about 980,000 distinct CDR3 sequences listed, about 26% are singletons. Source: PBMCs, mostly from graft donor cells, taken 360 days after TCRalphabeta/CD19-depleted stem cell transplant. The receptors here all came from a boy under three years old who had a stem cell transplant for SCID, so the T cells may come from the graft donor.

V usage is TRBV20-1 and J usage is TRBJ2-5; 9 bases map to TRBD1. Per germline, CDR1 DFQATT and CDR2 SNEGSKA (reference sequence). The V and J ends lost 6 bases and 1 base, in that order; junction bases with no gene match: 6. The CDR3 length is 14 residues. The CDR3 spells CSASGTGRQETQYF. The CDR3, as DNA: TGCAGTGCCAGTGGGACAGGGCGCCAAGAGACCCAGTACTTC.

The CDR3 DNA reads TGTGCCAGCAGCCAAGATAGGAGCGGGACAGGGGCGTACGAGACCCAGTACTTC. It encodes CASSQDRSGTGAYETQYF. The chain is built from TRBV4-2 and TRBJ2-5, with 10 bases aligning to TRBD1. Losses at the gene ends were 0 bases for V and 5 bases for J; bases not matched to a gene: 12. The CDR3 has 18 amino acids. Germline V CDR1 and CDR2: LGHNA, YNFKEQ.